These 32 T cell receptor beta chains came from one sample sequenced in a study of persistence of HIV-infected CD4 T cells. No antigen has been assigned to these receptors. Lysates of CMV-infected fibroblasts at 10 ug/mL stimulated these cells. Memory cells lacking CD40L and CD69 with high CD45RO were sorted. This was the immunoSEQ version 4 assay in survey mode. Produced via immunoSEQ multiplex PCR; TCRdb's table is partial and in-frame only. The repertoire holds about 28,000 clones, roughly 78% seen once, with approximately 4.6% in the top ten. The sample in question was CD4+ T cells sorted from PBMCs after roughly 18-hour stimulation, obtained from a patient who received antiretroviral therapy. These receptors all come from an adult man with HIV who was CMV-seropositive.

This chain joins TRBV5-1 and TRBJ2-7; weak D call: TRBD1 (5 bases). CDR3 length equals 16 residues. CDR1 is SGHRS and CDR2 is YFSETQ in the germline V gene. V was shortened by 4 bases and J by 3 bases, with 20 bases between the two germline ends. The CDR3 DNA reads as TGCGCCAGCAGCGGAACAGGCTCCTATGGCGGCTACGAGCAGTACTTC. Protein sequence: CASSGTGSYGGYEQYF.

The CDR3 DNA reads as TGTGCCAGCAGCCAAGCCTTTTCCGGGGGCGGCGAGCAGTACTTC. Amino acids: CASSQAFSGGGEQYF. The J gene is TRBJ2-5, the V gene TRBV3-1 (or the pseudogene TRBV3-2); D is possibly TRBD1 or TRBD2 (6 bases each). The end of the DNA fits TRBJ2-7 better, so the J call may be wrong. The germline CDR1 and CDR2 sequences are LGHDT and YNNKEL (reference sequence). The CDR3 contains 15 residues.

Comment on this clone: The same CDR3 can be traced to other DNA sequences in this sample. The chain carries TRBV18 and TRBJ1-5, with 8 bases fitting TRBD1. Germline V CDR1 and CDR2: KGHSH, LQKENI. Trimming cost V 3 bases and J 2 bases; bases outside gene matches: 3. The CDR3 contains 15 residues. The CDR3 bases are TGTGCCAGCTCACCCGACAGGGGTGGCAATCAGCCCCAGCATTTT. It codes for CASSPDRGGNQPQHF.

CDR3 region: CASSIEPGHYGYTF. The CDR3, as DNA: TGTGCCAGTAGTATAGAGCCAGGGCACTATGGCTACACCTTC. The J gene is TRBJ1-2, the V gene TRBV19; the D gene is possibly TRBD1 (5 bases). Trimming took off 0 bases at V and 3 bases at J, with 8 bases between the two ends. The CDR3 is made up of 14 amino acids. From germline, CDR1 is LNHDA and CDR2 SQIVND (reference sequence).

The chain has TRBV7-2 and TRBJ1-5; 8 bases map to TRBD1. Germline CDR1 SGHTA, CDR2 FQGNSA. With 7 bases clipped from V and 2 bases from J, the junction kept 7 bases outside the gene matches. The CDR3 is 15 amino acids. The CDR3 coding sequence is TGTGCCAGCACCCTTCAGGGGGCCGGCAATCAGCCCCAGCATTTT. Translating gives CASTLQGAGNQPQHF.

The DNA of the CDR3 is TGTGCCAGCAGTCCATCGGGACAGGGGATAGCCAAAAACATTCAGTACTTC. This gives the protein CASSPSGQGIAKNIQYF. The J gene is TRBJ2-4, the V gene TRBV28; TRBD1 aligns across 10 bases. The CDR3 runs 17 residues. Trimming cost V 5 bases and J 0 bases; bases outside gene matches: 7. Germline values: CDR1 MDHEN, CDR2 SYDVKM.

The chain joins TRBV12-3 or TRBV12-4 to TRBJ2-7; the D gene is possibly TRBD2 (6 bases). With 1 base removed from V and 5 bases from J, the gap between germline ends came to 9 bases. The CDR3 totals 13 residues. In DNA form, the CDR3 reads TGTGCCAGCAGTTTAGTTCGGGGGAACGAGCAGTACTTC. Amino acids: CASSLVRGNEQYF.

This chain uses TRBV5-1 with TRBJ2-1; the D gene could be TRBD1 or TRBD2 (5 bases each). The CDR3 runs 14 residues. Germline V lookup: CDR1 SGHRS, CDR2 YFSETQ. Between the trimmed V and J ends, which lost 2 bases and 9 bases, there was a span of 15 bases. The CDR3 DNA reads as TGCGCCAGCAGCTTCCTAGACAGAGGGTCTGAGCAGTTCTTC. Its translation: CASSFLDRGSEQFF.

The V and J genes are TRBV3-1 (or the pseudogene TRBV3-2) and TRBJ2-7, with 8 bases identical to TRBD2. The germline CDR1 and CDR2 sequences are LGHDT and YNNKEL (reference sequence). Germline trimming cut 1 base from V and 3 bases from J; bases unmatched to any gene: 2. This CDR3 region has 14 residues. In DNA, the CDR3 is TGTGCCAGCAGCCAAGCGGGGGGGATCTACGAGCAGTACTTC. Encoded protein: CASSQAGGIYEQYF.

The chain carries TRBV7-9 and TRBJ2-1; TRBD1 matches 8 bases. V lost 4 bases and J lost 4; bases outside the gene matches: 12. The CDR3 is made up of 17 amino acids. CDR1 and CDR2 from the germline V gene are SEHNR and FQNEAQ (reference sequence). The CDR3 DNA reads as TGTGCCAGCAGCTCCTACCGCGGGACAGGAGGGTACAATGAGCAGTTCTTC. Protein: CASSSYRGTGGYNEQFF.

This sequence joins TRBV18 and TRBJ2-2; 11 nucleotides align to TRBD2. V was pared by 5 bases and J by 0 bases, with 2 bases of the junction left unmatched. CDR1 is KGHSH, CDR2 LQKENI, per germline. The CDR3 extends over 16 amino acids. The CDR3 loop is CASSSSGGSNTGELFF. CDR3 sequence (DNA): TGTGCCAGCTCATCTAGCGGGGGGTCGAACACCGGGGAGCTGTTTTTT. The full variable domain, its missing parts supplied by reference TRBV18 and TRBJ2-2, is NAGVMQNPRHLVRRRGQEARLRCSPMKGHSHVYWYRQLPEEGLKFMVYLQKENIIDESGMPKERFSAEFPKEGPSILRIQQVVRGDSAAYFCASSSSGGSNTGELFFGEGSRLTVL.

This clone has more than one count but fewer than ten. The rearrangement links TRBV10-3 to TRBJ2-2; weak D call: TRBD2 (6 bases). Trimming removed 7 bases at V and 2 bases at J, with 11 bases between. This CDR3 has 14 amino acids. The germline V gene encodes CDR1 ENHRY and CDR2 SYGVKD. The CDR3 loop is CAINTGLNTGELFF. The CDR3 DNA sequence: TGTGCCATCAATACGGGACTTAACACCGGGGAGCTGTTTTTT.

V is TRBV9 and J is TRBJ1-6, with TRBD1 matching over 7 bases. Trimming took 3 bases from V and 4 from J; bases not matched to a gene: 7. From germline, CDR1 is SGDLS and CDR2 YYNGEE. This CDR3 spans 16 amino acids. The CDR3 loop is CASSAQGGGYNSPLHF. CDR3 bases: TGTGCCAGCAGCGCCCAAGGGGGCGGATATAATTCACCCCTCCACTTT. The whole variable domain, remainder taken from reference TRBV9 and TRBJ1-6, is DSGVTQTPKHLITATGQRVTLRCSPRSGDLSVYWYQQSLDQGLQFLIQYYNGEERAKGNILERFSAQQFPDLHSELNLSSLELGDSALYFCASSAQGGGYNSPLHFGNGTRLTVT.

This chain connects TRBV5-4 to TRBJ2-1; maybe TRBD2 (5 bases). Germline V gene sequence: CDR1 SGHNT, CDR2 YYREEE (reference sequence). Deletions cut 2 bases from V and 11 bases from J, with 14 bases between. The CDR3 spans 13 residues. The CDR3 DNA follows: TGTGCCAGCAGCTTAGTATCCGCGGGCAAGCAGTTCTTC. Amino acid sequence: CASSLVSAGKQFF.

The chain links TRBV6-2 or TRBV6-3 to TRBJ2-1, with a weak D call TRBD1 (7 bases). The V gene's germline CDR1 is MNHEY and CDR2 SVGEGT. The V and J ends lost 3 bases and 4 bases respectively, with 19 bases between them. The CDR3 loop spans 17 amino acids. The CDR3 coding sequence is TGTGCCAGCAGTTATTCCCTCAGGGGGGTCTGGTACAATGAGCAGTTCTTC. Translated: CASSYSLRGVWYNEQFF.

The chain uses TRBV9 and TRBJ2-1; TRBD2 matches at 9 bases. The germline CDR1 and CDR2 sequences are SGDLS and YYNGEE. The CDR3 loop spans 15 amino acids. The trim removed 0 bases at V and 5 bases at J, leaving 3 bases unmatched. The CDR3, as DNA: TGTGCCAGCAGCGTAGTCCTAGCGGGGAACAATGAGCAGTTCTTC. It yields the protein CASSVVLAGNNEQFF.

The rearrangement joins TRBV14 to TRBJ1-6; D remains unclear. Trimming pared 1 base from V and 7 bases from J, leaving 5 bases between. CDR3 length: 13 residues. In germline, CDR1 is SGHDN, CDR2 FVKESK. The DNA for the CDR3 is TGTGCCAGCAGCCAAGTCCGGAATTCACCCCTCCACTTT. Residues: CASSQVRNSPLHF.

The chain carries TRBV6-1 and TRBJ1-4, with D possibly TRBD1 on 6 matching bases. CDR3 length equals 16 residues. V lost 4 bases to trimming and J lost 8 bases, with 20 bases between them. CDR1 is MNHNS, CDR2 SASEGT, per germline. DNA for the CDR3: TGTGCCAGCAGTGGGGTGAGGACAGCTGTGGTGGAAAAACTGTTTTTT. Translated, it gives CASSGVRTAVVEKLFF.

The CDR3 here is CASSLRTGSNEKLFF. The CDR3 nucleotides read TGCGCCAGCAGCTTGCGCACAGGGTCTAATGAAAAACTGTTTTTT. The chain links TRBV5-1 to TRBJ1-4; D is perhaps TRBD1 (6 bases). V was pared by 1 base and J by 3 bases, with 10 bases between. Germline loops: CDR1 SGHRS, CDR2 YFSETQ. This CDR3 comprises 15 residues.

The chain joins TRBV6-5 to TRBJ1-1; TRBD1 matches 8 bases. The germline V gene has CDR1 MNHEY and CDR2 SVGAGI. CDR3 size: 15 residues. V shed 4 bases and J 7 bases; nucleotides not matched to a gene: 11. The CDR3 bases are TGTGCCAGCAGTTCCACCGACAGGGGAACCGATGAAGCTTTCTTT. This translates into CASSSTDRGTDEAFF.

This clone was picked up a small number of times. The V call is TRBV24-1, the J call TRBJ2-1; possibly TRBD1 for D (6 bases). Looked up from germline, CDR1 is KGHDR and CDR2 is SFDVKD. V was cut by 6 bases and J by 12 bases, with 23 bases left in between. The CDR3 has 15 residues. The CDR3 nucleotides are TGTGCCACCAGTTTGGCACAGGGTAACGATAAGGGGCAGTTCTTC. This gives the protein CATSLAQGNDKGQFF.

CDR3 loop: CASSSPVSRGGRYNEQFF. The CDR3 DNA sequence: TGTGCCAGCAGCTCCCCCGTTAGTCGGGGGGGCCGATACAATGAGCAGTTCTTC. The chain uses TRBV7-9 and TRBJ2-1; 8 bases agree with TRBD2. The J segment lost 4 bases and the V segment lost 4 bases, leaving 15 bases of the junction unmatched. The V gene's germline CDR1 is SEHNR and CDR2 FQNEAQ (reference sequence). CDR3 size: 18 residues.

CDR3 amino acids: CASSLDRGRRDGYTF. CDR3 sequence (DNA): TGTGCCAGCAGCTTAGATCGGGGGAGGAGAGATGGCTACACCTTC. V gene TRBV7-2 combines with J gene TRBJ1-2; perhaps TRBD1 as D (5 bases). This CDR3 comprises 15 residues. In germline, CDR1 is SGHTA, CDR2 FQGNSA. Trimming took 1 base from V and 6 from J, leaving 15 bases between them.

J is TRBJ2-3 and V is TRBV20-1; D is perhaps TRBD1 (6 bases). The germline V and J ends were trimmed by 3 bases and 0 bases, with 13 bases remaining between them. CDR3 length: 15 amino acids. CDR1 is DFQATT, CDR2 SNEGSKA, per germline (reference sequence). In DNA form, the CDR3 reads TGCAGTGCTAGTGGGGCAGGGGTAAGCACAGATACGCAGTATTTT. Translated: CSASGAGVSTDTQYF.

The rearrangement links TRBV28 to TRBJ2-2, with a weak D call TRBD1 (5 bases). Germline-derived CDR1 and CDR2 are MDHEN and SYDVKM. This CDR3 contains 15 residues. V was shortened by 7 bases and J by 5 bases, with 17 bases between the two germline ends. The CDR3 loop is CASTFGHLRTGELFF. CDR3 in DNA: TGTGCCAGCACCTTCGGACACCTTAGAACCGGGGAGCTGTTTTTT.

This sequence joins TRBV3-1 (or the pseudogene TRBV3-2) and TRBJ1-2; 9 bases line up with TRBD1. The CDR3 is 17 residues long. In germline, CDR1 is LGHDT, CDR2 YNNKEL (reference sequence). The trim removed 3 bases at V and 5 bases at J, leaving 13 bases unmatched. The CDR3 bases are TGTGCCAGCAGCCACAACAACAGGGGGCGCTTGGAGTATGGCTACACCTTC. It encodes CASSHNNRGRLEYGYTF.

This rearrangement joins TRBV10-3 to TRBJ2-3; 7 bases match TRBD1. Germline V lookup: CDR1 ENHRY, CDR2 SYGVKD. The V and J ends lost 4 bases and 1 base, in that order; junction bases with no gene match: 8. The CDR3 spans 16 residues. The DNA of the CDR3 is TGTGCCATCAGTGGTTCGACAGGGTATCGCACAGATACGCAGTATTTT. It is translated as CAISGSTGYRTDTQYF.

The chain recombines TRBV5-1 with TRBJ2-3, with TRBD2 matching over 9 bases. The germline CDR1 and CDR2 sequences are SGHRS and YFSETQ. This CDR3 contains 15 residues. J lost 0 bases, V lost 6 bases, and 5 bases had no gene match. The CDR3 loop reads CASIRAGGSTDTQYF. The CDR3 coding sequence is TGCGCCAGCATAAGGGCGGGGGGGAGCACAGATACGCAGTATTTT.

V is TRBV19 and J is TRBJ2-3; perhaps D is TRBD1 or TRBD2 (6 bases each). CDR1 and CDR2 (germline): LNHDA, SQIVND (reference sequence). The CDR3 is made up of 16 amino acids. V was shortened by 3 bases and J by 3 bases, with 16 bases between the two germline ends. For the CDR3, the DNA is TGTGCCAGTAGTATTTCCGGGGGCCCGCTGACAGATACGCAGTATTTT. Translated: CASSISGGPLTDTQYF.

The chain has TRBV13 and TRBJ2-5, with no clear D. The CDR3 runs to 12 residues. Trimming took 3 bases from V and 2 from J, leaving 4 bases between them. Germline V lookup: CDR1 PRHDT, CDR2 FYEKMQ (reference sequence). DNA for the CDR3: TGTGCCAGCAGCTTCGGACAAGAGACCCAGTACTTC. Amino acid sequence: CASSFGQETQYF.

The CDR3: CASSYSIPSGELFF. Written as DNA, the CDR3 is TGTGCCAGCAGTTACTCGATTCCCTCCGGGGAGCTGTTTTTT. The rearrangement joins TRBV6-5 to TRBJ2-2; D call uncertain. Trimming cost V 0 bases and J 6 bases, with 8 bases left between them. In germline, CDR1 is MNHEY, CDR2 SVGAGI. This CDR3 contains 14 residues.

The chain links TRBV28 to TRBJ2-7, with 7 bases aligning to TRBD1. Trimming took 6 bases from V and 0 from J; bases not matched to a gene: 5. The CDR3 has 14 residues. Looked up from germline, CDR1 is MDHEN and CDR2 is SYDVKM. The CDR3 bases are TGTGCCAGCAGCCCTACAGGGGTCTCCTACGAGCAGTACTTC. This gives the protein CASSPTGVSYEQYF.